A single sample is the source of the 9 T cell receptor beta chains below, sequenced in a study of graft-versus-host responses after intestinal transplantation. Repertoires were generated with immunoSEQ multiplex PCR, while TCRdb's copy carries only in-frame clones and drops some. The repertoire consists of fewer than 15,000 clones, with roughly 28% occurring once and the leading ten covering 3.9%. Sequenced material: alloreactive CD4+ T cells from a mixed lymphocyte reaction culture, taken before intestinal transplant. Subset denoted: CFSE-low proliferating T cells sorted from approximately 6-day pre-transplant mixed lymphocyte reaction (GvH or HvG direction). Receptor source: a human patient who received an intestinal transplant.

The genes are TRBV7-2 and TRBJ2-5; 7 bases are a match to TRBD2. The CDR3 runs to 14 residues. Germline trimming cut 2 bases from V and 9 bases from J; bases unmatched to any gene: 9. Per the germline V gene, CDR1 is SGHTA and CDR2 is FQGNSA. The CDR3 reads CASSLRPVGGAQYF. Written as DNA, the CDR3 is TGTGCCAGCAGCTTAAGACCGGTTGGGGGGGCCCAGTACTTC.

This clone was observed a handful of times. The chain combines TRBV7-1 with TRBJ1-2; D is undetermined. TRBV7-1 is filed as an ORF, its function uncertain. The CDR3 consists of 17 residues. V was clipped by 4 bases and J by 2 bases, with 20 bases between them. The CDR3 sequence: CASSLGNIQSGNYGYTF. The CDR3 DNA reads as TGTGCCAGCAGCTTAGGAAATATACAGTCAGGAAACTATGGCTACACCTTC.

CDR3 in amino acids: CATSIVVPGGGETQYF. The CDR3, as DNA: TGTGCCACCAGCATCGTAGTCCCGGGAGGTGGAGAGACCCAGTACTTC. The V and J genes are TRBV15 and TRBJ2-5; the match to TRBD2 covers 7 bases. The junction had 12 bases not matched to a gene; V was cut back by 4 bases and J by 4 bases. The germline CDR1 and CDR2 sequences are LNHNV and YYDKDF (reference sequence). This CDR3 has 16 amino acids.

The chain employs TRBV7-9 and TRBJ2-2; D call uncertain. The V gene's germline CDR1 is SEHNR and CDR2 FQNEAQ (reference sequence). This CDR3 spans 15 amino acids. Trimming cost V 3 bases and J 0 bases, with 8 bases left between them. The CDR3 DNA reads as TGTGCCAGCAGCTTGCAAACCCCGAACACCGGGGAGCTGTTTTTT. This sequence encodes CASSLQTPNTGELFF.

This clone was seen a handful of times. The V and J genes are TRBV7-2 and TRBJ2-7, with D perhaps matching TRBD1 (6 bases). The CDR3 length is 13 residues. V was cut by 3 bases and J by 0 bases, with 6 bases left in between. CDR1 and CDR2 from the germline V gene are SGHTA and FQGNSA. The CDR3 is CASSLGHSYEQYF. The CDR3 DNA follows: TGTGCCAGCAGCTTGGGACACTCCTACGAGCAGTACTTC.

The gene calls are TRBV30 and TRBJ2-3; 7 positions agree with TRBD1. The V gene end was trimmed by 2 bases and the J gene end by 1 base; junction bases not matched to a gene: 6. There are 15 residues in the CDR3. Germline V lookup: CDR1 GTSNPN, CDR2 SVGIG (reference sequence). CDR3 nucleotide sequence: TGTGCCTGGAGTCGAGGGGGCAAGGGCACAGATACGCAGTATTTT. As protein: CAWSRGGKGTDTQYF.

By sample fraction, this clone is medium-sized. The CDR3 spells CAIKFSGRAYEQYF. CDR3 nucleotide sequence: TGTGCCATCAAGTTTAGCGGGAGGGCCTACGAGCAGTACTTC. The V gene is TRBV10-3, the J gene TRBJ2-7; TRBD2 agrees at 11 bases. Per the germline V gene, CDR1 is ENHRY and CDR2 is SYGVKD. The length of the CDR3 is 14 residues. Losses at the gene ends were 7 bases for V and 2 bases for J; bases not matched to a gene: 4.

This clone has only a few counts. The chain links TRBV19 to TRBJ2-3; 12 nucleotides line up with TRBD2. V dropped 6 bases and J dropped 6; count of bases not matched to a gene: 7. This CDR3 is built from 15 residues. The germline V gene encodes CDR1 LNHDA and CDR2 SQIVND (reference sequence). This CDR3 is CASRMALAGGDTQYF. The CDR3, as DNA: TGTGCCAGTAGGATGGCACTAGCGGGAGGTGATACGCAGTATTTT.

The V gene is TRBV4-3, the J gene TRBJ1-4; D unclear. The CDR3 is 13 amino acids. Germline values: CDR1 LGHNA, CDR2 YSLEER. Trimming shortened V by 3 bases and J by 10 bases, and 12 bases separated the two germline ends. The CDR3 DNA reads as TGCGCCAGCAGCCACCCACTCGTGGGAAAACTGTTTTTT. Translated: CASSHPLVGKLFF.